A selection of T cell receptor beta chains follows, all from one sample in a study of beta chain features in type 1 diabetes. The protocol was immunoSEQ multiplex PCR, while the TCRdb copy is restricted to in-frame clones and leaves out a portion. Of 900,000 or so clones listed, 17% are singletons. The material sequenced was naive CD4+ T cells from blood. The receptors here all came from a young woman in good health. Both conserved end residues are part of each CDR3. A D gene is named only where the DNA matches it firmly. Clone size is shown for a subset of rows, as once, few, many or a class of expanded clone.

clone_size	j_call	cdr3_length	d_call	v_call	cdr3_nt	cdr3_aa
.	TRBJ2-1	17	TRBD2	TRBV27	TGTGCCAGCAGTTTATCGATGGGCCAGCGGGAGTGGTACGAGCAGTTCTTC	CASSLSMGQREWYEQFF
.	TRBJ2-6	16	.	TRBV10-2	TGCGCCAGCAGTGGGGCCGCCCCGTGGGGGGCCAACGTCCTGACTTTC	CASSGAAPWGANVLTF
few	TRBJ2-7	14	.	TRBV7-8	TGTGCCAGCAGCTCCCTGGCAGGGTTGCACGAGCAGTACTTC	CASSSLAGLHEQYF
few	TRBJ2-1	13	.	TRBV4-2	TGTGCCAGCGGGACCAGACAAAACAATGAGCAGTTCTTC	CASGTRQNNEQFF
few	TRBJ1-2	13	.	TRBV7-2	TGTGCCAGCAGCGCCGGAGGTAGCTATGGCTACACCTTC	CASSAGGSYGYTF
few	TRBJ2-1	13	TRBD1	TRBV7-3	TGTGCCAGCAGCCCGGACAGGGAAAATGAGCAGTTCTTC	CASSPDRENEQFF
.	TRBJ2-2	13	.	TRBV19	TGTGCCAGTTCTAGGTTCTGGACCGGGGAGCTGTTTTTT	CASSRFWTGELFF
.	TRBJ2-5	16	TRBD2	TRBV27	TGTGCCAGCAGTTTATTCAGGACTAGCGGGAAGGAGACCCAGTACTTC	CASSLFRTSGKETQYF
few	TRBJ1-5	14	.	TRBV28	TGTGCCATCAACTACCGGGACAAAGTCCAGCCCCAGCATTTT	CAINYRDKVQPQHF
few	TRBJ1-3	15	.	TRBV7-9	TGTGCCAGCAGCTTAGGTGATATATCTGGAAACACCATATATTTT	CASSLGDISGNTIYF
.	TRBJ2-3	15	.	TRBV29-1	TGCAGCGTTGAACTCTCTTTTCCTCGCACAGATACGCAGTATTTT	CSVELSFPRTDTQYF
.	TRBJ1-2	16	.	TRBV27	TGTGCCAGCAGTTTTTCCCGACAGTTTTCTAACTATGGCTACACCTTC	CASSFSRQFSNYGYTF
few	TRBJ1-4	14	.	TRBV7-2	TGTGCCAGCAGCCCCGGGACGGGTAATGAAAAACTGTTTTTT	CASSPGTGNEKLFF
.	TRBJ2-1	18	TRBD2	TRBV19	TGTGCCAGCACAGGGAGCCGGAGCCCCCCTAGCGGGATCGGGGAGCAGTTCTTC	CASTGSRSPPSGIGEQFF
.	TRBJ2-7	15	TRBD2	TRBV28	TGTGCCAGCAGTACGGGACTAGCGGCCACCTACGAGCAGTACTTC	CASSTGLAATYEQYF
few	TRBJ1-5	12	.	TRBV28	TGTGCCAGCAGTTGGGGCAATCAGCCCCAGCATTTT	CASSWGNQPQHF
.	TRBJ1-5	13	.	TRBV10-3	TGTGCCATCAGTGACAGGTCCAATCAGCCCCAGCATTTT	CAISDRSNQPQHF
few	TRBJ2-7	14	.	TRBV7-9	TGTGCCAGCAGCTTGGGACGGAGCGTCTACGAGCAGTACTTC	CASSLGRSVYEQYF
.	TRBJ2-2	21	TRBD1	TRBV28	TGTGCCAGCAGTGTTTGGCGGACAGGGGTGACGCGGAGTCCTTCTGCGATGGAGCTGTTTTTT	CASSVWRTGVTRSPSAMELFF
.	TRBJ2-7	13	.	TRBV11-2	TGTGCCAGCAGCTTAGTTGAGTCCTACGAGCAGTACTTC	CASSLVESYEQYF
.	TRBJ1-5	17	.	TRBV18	TGTGCCAGCTCACGGACGACGGGGGATTGGGGCAATCAGCCCCAGCATTTT	CASSRTTGDWGNQPQHF
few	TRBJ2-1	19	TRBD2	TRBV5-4	TGTGCCAGCAGCTTGGGGGGCCGGGCTGGCCTAGCGGGGATGGATGAGCAGTTCTTC	CASSLGGRAGLAGMDEQFF
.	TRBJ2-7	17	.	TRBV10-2	TGCGCCAGCCGGGTGACTTCAGGACCAATTCGCTCCTACGAGCAGTACTTC	CASRVTSGPIRSYEQYF
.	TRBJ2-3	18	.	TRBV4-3	TGCGCCAGCAGCCAAGATCGTTCCTCGAATGCCCGAGAGGGGACGCAGTATTTT	CASSQDRSSNAREGTQYF
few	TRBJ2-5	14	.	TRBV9	TGTGCCAGCAGCGTAGGGGCAGGGAGGGAGACCCAGTACTTC	CASSVGAGRETQYF
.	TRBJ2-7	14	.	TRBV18	TGTGCCAGCTCACCGGAGGCAGGCGTCTACGAGCAGTACTTC	CASSPEAGVYEQYF
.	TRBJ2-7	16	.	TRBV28	TGTGCCAGCAGTATCGGCAATTCGGACTTAGCGGCCGAGCAGTACTTC	CASSIGNSDLAAEQYF
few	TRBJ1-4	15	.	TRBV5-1	TGCGCCAGCAGCTTGGCCAAGGGGAGCAATGAAAAACTGTTTTTT	CASSLAKGSNEKLFF
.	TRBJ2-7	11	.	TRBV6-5	TGTGCCAGCAGCCAGGGAGGCGAGCAGTACTTC	CASSQGGEQYF
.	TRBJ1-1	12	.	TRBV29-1	TGCAGCGTTCTCCGGAGGGATACTGAAGCTTTCTTT	CSVLRRDTEAFF
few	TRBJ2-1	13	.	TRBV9	TGTGCCAGCAGCTATCGAGGGAACAATGAGCAGTTCTTC	CASSYRGNNEQFF
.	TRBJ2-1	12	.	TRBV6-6	TGTGCCAGCGCATCCTGGGGGAATGAGCAGTTCTTC	CASASWGNEQFF
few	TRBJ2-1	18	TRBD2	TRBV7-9	TGTGCCAGCAGCTTAGGGTCGGGAACTAGCGGGTTCTACAATGAGCAGTTCTTC	CASSLGSGTSGFYNEQFF
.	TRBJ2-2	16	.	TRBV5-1	TGCGCCAGCAGCTTTCGGGTGCAGGGAGGCACCGGGGAGCTGTTTTTT	CASSFRVQGGTGELFF
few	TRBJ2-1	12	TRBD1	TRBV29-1	TGCAGCGGCGACAGGGGCTACAATGAGCAGTTCTTC	CSGDRGYNEQFF
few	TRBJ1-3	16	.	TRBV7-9	TGTGCCAGCAGCTTTCACACCCGTCCCCTCAGAAACACCATATATTTT	CASSFHTRPLRNTIYF
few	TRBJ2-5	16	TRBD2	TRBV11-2	TGTGCCAGCAGCTTAATGCTTAGCGGGAGGGGAGAGACCCAGTACTTC	CASSLMLSGRGETQYF
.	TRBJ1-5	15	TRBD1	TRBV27	TGTGCCAGCAGTTTATATGGACAGGGCGGCCAGCCCCAGCATTTT	CASSLYGQGGQPQHF
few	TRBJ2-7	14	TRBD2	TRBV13	TGTGCCAGCAGCTTAGAGACTAGCGGCTCCGAGCAGTACTTC	CASSLETSGSEQYF
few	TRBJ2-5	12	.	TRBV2	TGTGCCAGCAGAGAGACAGGACGGCGTGTTAACTTC	CASRETGRRVNF
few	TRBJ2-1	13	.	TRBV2	TGTGCCAGCTCCTTACGGCAGGGAAATGAGCAGTTCTTC	CASSLRQGNEQFF
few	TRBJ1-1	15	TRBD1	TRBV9	TGTGCCAGCAGCCCCCGGACAGGGCGGAACACTGAAGCTTTCTTT	CASSPRTGRNTEAFF
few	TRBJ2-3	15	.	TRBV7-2	TGTGCCAGCAGCGGCGGGACATCCGGAGTGGGAAGGCAGTATTTT	CASSGGTSGVGRQYF
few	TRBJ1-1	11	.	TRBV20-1	TGCAGTACCCCGACAGACACTGAAGCTTTCTTT	CSTPTDTEAFF
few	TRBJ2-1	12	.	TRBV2	TGTGCCAGCAGGCGTGAAGTGCATGAGCAGTTCTTC	CASRREVHEQFF
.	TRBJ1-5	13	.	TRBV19	TGTGCCAGTAGTACCGCAAGGGGCCAGCCCCAGCATTTT	CASSTARGQPQHF
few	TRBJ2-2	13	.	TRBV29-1	TGCAGCGTGGGGTGGAGCATTGGCGGGGAGCTGTTTTTT	CSVGWSIGGELFF
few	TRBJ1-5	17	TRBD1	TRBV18	TGTGCCAGCTCACCAAGATCCGAGGGGGCCGGCAATCAGCCCCAGCATTTT	CASSPRSEGAGNQPQHF
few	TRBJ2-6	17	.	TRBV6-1	TGTGCCAGCAGTGAATTGGCAGGGAGGCCTGGGGCCAACGTCCTGACTTTC	CASSELAGRPGANVLTF
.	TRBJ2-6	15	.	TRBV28	TGTGCCAGCAGCGCCCTTGGTGCTGGGGCCAACGTCCTGACTTTC	CASSALGAGANVLTF